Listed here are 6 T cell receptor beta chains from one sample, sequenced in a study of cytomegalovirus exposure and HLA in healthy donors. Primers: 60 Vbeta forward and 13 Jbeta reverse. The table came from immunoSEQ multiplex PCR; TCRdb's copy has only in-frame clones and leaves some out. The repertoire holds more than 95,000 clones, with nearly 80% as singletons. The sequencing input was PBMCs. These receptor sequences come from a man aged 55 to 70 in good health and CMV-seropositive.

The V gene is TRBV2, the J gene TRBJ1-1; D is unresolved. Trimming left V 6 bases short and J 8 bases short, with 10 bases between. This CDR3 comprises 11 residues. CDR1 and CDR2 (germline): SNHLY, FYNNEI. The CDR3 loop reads CASSYDNEAFF. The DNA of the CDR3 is TGTGCCAGCAGCTACGACAACGAAGCTTTCTTT.

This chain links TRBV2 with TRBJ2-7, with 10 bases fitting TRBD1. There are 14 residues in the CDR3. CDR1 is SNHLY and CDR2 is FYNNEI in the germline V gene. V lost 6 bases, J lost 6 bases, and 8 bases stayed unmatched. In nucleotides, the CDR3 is TGTGCCAGCAGGGGACAGGGGTTACTAGGCGAGCAGTACTTC. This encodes CASRGQGLLGEQYF. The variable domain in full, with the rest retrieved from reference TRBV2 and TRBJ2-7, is EPEVTQTPSHQVTQMGQEVILRCVPISNHLYFYWYRQILGQKVEFLVSFYNNEISEKSEIFDDQFSVERPDGSNFTLKIRSTKLEDSAMYFCASRGQGLLGEQYFGPGTRLTVT.

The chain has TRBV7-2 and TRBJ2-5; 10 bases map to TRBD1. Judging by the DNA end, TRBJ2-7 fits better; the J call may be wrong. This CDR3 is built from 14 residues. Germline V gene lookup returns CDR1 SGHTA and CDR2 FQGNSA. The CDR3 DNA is TGTGCCAGCAGCCGGGACAGGGGTCCGGACGAGCAGTACTTC. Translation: CASSRDRGPDEQYF.

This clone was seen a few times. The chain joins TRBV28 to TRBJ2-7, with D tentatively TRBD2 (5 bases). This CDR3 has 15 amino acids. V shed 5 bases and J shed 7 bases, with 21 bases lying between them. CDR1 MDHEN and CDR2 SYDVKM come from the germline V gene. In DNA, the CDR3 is TGTGCCAGCAGTGAGGGTGGCACCTTTTCGCGGGAGCAGTACTTC. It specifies CASSEGGTFSREQYF.

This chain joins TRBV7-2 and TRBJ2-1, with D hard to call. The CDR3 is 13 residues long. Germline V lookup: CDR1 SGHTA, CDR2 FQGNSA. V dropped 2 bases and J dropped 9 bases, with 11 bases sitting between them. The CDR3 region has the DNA TGTGCCAGCAGCTTACCCCCCAGCGTTGAGCAGTTCTTC. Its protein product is CASSLPPSVEQFF. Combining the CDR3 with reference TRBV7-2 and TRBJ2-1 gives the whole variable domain GAGVSQSPSNKVTEKGKDVELRCDPISGHTALYWYRQSLGQGLEFLIYFQGNSAPDKSGLPSDRFSAERTGGSVSTLTIQRTQQEDSAVYLCASSLPPSVEQFFGPGTRLTVL.

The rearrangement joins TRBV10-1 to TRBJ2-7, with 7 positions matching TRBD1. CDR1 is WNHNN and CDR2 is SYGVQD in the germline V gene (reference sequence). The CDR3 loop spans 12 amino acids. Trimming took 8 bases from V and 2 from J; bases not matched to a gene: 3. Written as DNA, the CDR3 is TGCGCCAGCGGCCAGGGGGCCTACGAGCAGTACTTC. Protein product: CASGQGAYEQYF.